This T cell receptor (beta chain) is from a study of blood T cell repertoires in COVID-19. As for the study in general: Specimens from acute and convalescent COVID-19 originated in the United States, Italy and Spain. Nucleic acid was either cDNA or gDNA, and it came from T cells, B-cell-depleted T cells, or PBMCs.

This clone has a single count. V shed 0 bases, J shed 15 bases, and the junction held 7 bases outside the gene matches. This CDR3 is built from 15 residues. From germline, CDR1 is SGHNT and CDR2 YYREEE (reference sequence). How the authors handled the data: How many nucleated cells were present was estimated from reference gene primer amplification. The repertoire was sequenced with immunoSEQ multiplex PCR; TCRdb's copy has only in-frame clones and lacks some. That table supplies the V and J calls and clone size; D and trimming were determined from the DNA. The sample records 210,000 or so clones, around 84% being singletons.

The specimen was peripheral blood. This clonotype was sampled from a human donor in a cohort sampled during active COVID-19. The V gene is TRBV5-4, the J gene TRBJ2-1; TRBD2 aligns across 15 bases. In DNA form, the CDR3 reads TGTGCCAGCAGCTTGGACGGGACTAGCGGGAGGTTCCTGTTCTTC. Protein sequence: CASSLDGTSGRFLFF. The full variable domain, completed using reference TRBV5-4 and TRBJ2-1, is ETGVTQSPTHLIKTRGQQVTLRCSSQSGHNTVSWYQQALGQGPQFIFQYYREEENGRGNFPPRFSGLQFPNYSSELNVNALELDDSALYLCASSLDGTSGRFLFFGPGTRLTVL.